This T cell receptor beta chain was documented in a study of blood T cell repertoires in COVID-19. Study at large: Samples representing acute and convalescent COVID-19 were sourced from the United States, Italy and Spain. T cells, B-cell-depleted T cells, or PBMCs supplied cDNA or gDNA.

Per the authors' pipeline: Nucleated cell number was recorded as an estimate derived from reference gene primer amplification. The assay was immunoSEQ multiplex PCR, and TCRdb's table has in-frame clones only and misses some. The V and J calls and clone size come from that table; D and trimming were worked out from the DNA. The data show about 330,000 clones, roughly 88% seen once. Germline CDR1 MDHEN, CDR2 SYDVKM. This CDR3 region has 17 residues. V dropped 3 bases and J dropped 4; count of bases not matched to a gene: 12. Specimen: peripheral blood. The receptor was isolated from a woman aged 45-60 years with active or convalescent COVID-19. The chain combines TRBV28 with TRBJ2-5; 9 bases align to TRBD2. The CDR3 DNA is TGTGCCAGCAGTTTGCGGCGGGAGGGCCCGGTCGGAGAGACCCAGTACTTC. This gives the protein CASSLRREGPVGETQYF.